This T cell receptor (beta chain) was sequenced for a study of metastatic and nonmetastatic thyroid tumors. J lost 5 bases, V lost 7 bases, and 4 bases had no gene match. The CDR3 extends over 13 amino acids. Germline V gene sequence: CDR1 SGDLS, CDR2 YYNGEE. In the original analysis: A classifier for distant metastasis in papillary thyroid cancer was constructed using CDR3 differences observed across clinicopathological groups. TCRdb reanalyzed the PCR reads with MiXCR. In this record, the V and J calls reflect TCRdb's handling and not the investigators' own analysis. The sample carries 36,000 or so clones, roughly a third recorded once. Details on this clone: Its target is unknown.

Findings and caveats of the study: The reported finding was significantly higher TCR beta diversity in malignant thyroid tumors relative to benign nodules, in blood and tumor.

No patient received treatment before thyroid surgery. Sequenced: tumor tissue. The receptor comes from a female donor with papillary thyroid cancer or a benign thyroid nodule (not recorded which). Some clones in this sample may be carry-over from other donors' samples. J is TRBJ2-1 and V is TRBV9; TRBD1 aligns across 9 bases. CDR3 nucleotide sequence: TGTGCCAGCGAGGACAGGGGAAACAATGAGCAGTTCTTC. Residues: CASEDRGNNEQFF.